The 5 T cell receptor beta chains reported below all come from one sample, sequenced in a study of CD8 T cells in Susac syndrome. Reverse transcription of roughly 0.5 to 1 ug RNA used random hexamers. TCRdb redid the calling of the immunoSEQ multiplex PCR reads with MiXCR, one entry per CDR3 protein. The data show about 200,000 distinct CDR3 sequences, 90% to 97% seen once. Source material: CD4+ T cells from PBMCs. Receptors originate from a human donor with multiple sclerosis.

This chain uses TRBV27 with TRBJ2-4; 8 positions agree with TRBD1. Germline V CDR1 and CDR2: MNHEY, SMNVEV (reference sequence). The CDR3 totals 16 residues. V trimming: 3 bases; J trimming: 6 bases; junction bases outside the gene matches: 10. In DNA form, the CDR3 reads TGTGCCAGCAGTTTCTACTCCAGGACAGGGCTAAACATTCAGTACTTC. The encoded protein is CASSFYSRTGLNIQYF.

The chain employs TRBV9 and TRBJ2-7; D remains unclear. Looked up from germline, CDR1 is SGDLS and CDR2 is YYNGEE. CDR3 length equals 14 residues. Between the trimmed V and J ends, which lost 0 bases and 6 bases, there was a span of 13 bases. The CDR3 DNA reads as TGTGCCAGCAGCGTAGCGGACCCAGGTACCGAGCAGTACTTC. It encodes CASSVADPGTEQYF.

The genes are TRBV6-6 and TRBJ1-2; TRBD1 matches 7 bases. CDR1 and CDR2 from the germline V gene are MNHNY and SVGAGI (reference sequence). With V trimmed by 7 bases and J by 0 bases, 8 bases remained unmatched. This CDR3 region has 15 residues. This CDR3 is CASTLSRGANYGYTF. CDR3 nucleotides: TGTGCCAGCACCTTAAGCAGGGGGGCTAACTATGGCTACACCTTC.

CDR3 region: CASSLFRLAGRSTDTQYF. DNA of the CDR3: TGTGCCAGCAGCTTATTCCGACTAGCGGGCCGAAGCACAGATACGCAGTATTTT. V is TRBV11-2 and J is TRBJ2-3; 10 nucleotides agree with TRBD2. Germline values: CDR1 SGHAT, CDR2 FQNNGV. The CDR3 totals 18 residues. The junction had 8 bases not matched to a gene; V was cut back by 2 bases and J by 0 bases.

The V call is TRBV5-1, the J call TRBJ2-7; D not resolved. In germline, CDR1 is SGHRS, CDR2 YFSETQ. Trimming shortened V by 1 base and J by 3 bases, and 8 bases separated the two germline ends. CDR3 length: 13 residues. The DNA of the CDR3 is TGCGCCAGCAGCTTGCTTCCAGACTACGAGCAGTACTTC. It codes for CASSLLPDYEQYF. Variable domain in full (rest from reference TRBV5-1 and TRBJ2-7): KAGVTQTPRYLIKTRGQQVTLSCSPISGHRSVSWYQQTPGQGLQFLFEYFSETQRNKGNFPGRFSGRQFSNSRSEMNVSTLELGDSALYLCASSLLPDYEQYFGPGTRLTVT.